These 2 T cell receptor beta chains share one sample of origin, sequenced in a study of cytotoxic CD8 clonotypes in ibrutinib-treated CLL. TCRdb's copy holds only in-frame clones and misses some; the assay was immunoSEQ multiplex PCR. Of fewer than 400,000 clones listed, roughly 67% are singletons. The sequencing used PBMCs, collected after 36 months of ibrutinib treatment. These receptors came from a human donor with chronic lymphocytic leukemia.

The chain joins TRBV4-1 to TRBJ2-7, with 10 bases fitting TRBD1. V was pared by 4 bases and J by 2 bases, with 5 bases of the junction left unmatched. This CDR3 has 15 amino acids. The germline V gene has CDR1 MGHRA and CDR2 YSYEKL. Here the CDR3 DNA reads TGCGCCAGCAGCCTAAGGGGACAGGGGCCCTACGAGCAGTACTTC. The encoded protein is CASSLRGQGPYEQYF.

This chain uses TRBV6-5 with TRBJ2-2; D may be TRBD2 (5 bases). V was clipped by 6 bases and J by 1 base, with 9 bases between them. Germline V lookup: CDR1 MNHEY, CDR2 SVGAGI. The CDR3 totals 14 residues. The CDR3 reads CASRGGQNTGELFF. The CDR3 DNA reads as TGTGCCAGCAGGGGCGGGCAGAACACCGGGGAGCTGTTTTTT.